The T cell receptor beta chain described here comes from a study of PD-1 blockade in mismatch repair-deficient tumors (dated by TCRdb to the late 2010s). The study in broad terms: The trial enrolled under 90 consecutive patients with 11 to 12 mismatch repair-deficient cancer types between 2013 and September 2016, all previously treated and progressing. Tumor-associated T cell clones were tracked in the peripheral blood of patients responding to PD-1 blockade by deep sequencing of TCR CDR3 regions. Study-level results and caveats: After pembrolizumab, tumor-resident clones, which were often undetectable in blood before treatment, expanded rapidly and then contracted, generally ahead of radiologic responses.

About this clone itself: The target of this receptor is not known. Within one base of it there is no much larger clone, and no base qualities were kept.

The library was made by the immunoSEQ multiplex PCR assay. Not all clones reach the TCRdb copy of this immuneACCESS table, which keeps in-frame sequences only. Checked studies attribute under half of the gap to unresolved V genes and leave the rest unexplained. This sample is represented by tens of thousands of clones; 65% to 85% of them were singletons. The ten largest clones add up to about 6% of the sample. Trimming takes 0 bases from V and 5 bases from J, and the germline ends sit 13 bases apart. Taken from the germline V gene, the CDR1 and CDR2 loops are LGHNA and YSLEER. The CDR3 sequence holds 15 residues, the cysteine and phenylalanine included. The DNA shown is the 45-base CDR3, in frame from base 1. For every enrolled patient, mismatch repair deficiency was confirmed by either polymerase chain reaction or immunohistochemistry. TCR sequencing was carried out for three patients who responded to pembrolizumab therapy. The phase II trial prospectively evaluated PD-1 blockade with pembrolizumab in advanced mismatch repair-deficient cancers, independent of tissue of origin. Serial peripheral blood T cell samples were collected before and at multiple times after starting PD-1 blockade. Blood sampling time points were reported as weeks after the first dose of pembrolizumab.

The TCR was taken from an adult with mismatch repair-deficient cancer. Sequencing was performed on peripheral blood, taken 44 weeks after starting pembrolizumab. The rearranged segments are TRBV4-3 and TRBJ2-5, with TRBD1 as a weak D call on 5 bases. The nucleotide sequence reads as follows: TGCGCCAGCAGCCAAGAATATGGGGCCCAGGAGACCCAGTACTTC. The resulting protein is CASSQEYGAQETQYF.